This T cell receptor beta chain was captured by sequencing in a study of response to subunit inactivated influenza vaccine. TCRdb re-derived calls from the RT-PCR reads in MiXCR, one entry per CDR3 protein. This table holds 600,000 to 700,000 distinct CDR3 sequences, about 15% found once. Study observations and caveats: A suggestion made by the authors is that each seasonal influenza vaccination recruits few new T cells.

About this clonotype itself: The antigen remains unidentified.

This receptor was taken from a man aged 45 to 65 who received an inactivated influenza vaccine. The sequences come from PBMCs from blood, collected 14 to 15 days before vaccination.

The CDR3 DNA is TGTGCCACCTCGGACAGCAACTACGAGCAGTACTTC. Translating gives CATSDSNYEQYF. This chain joins TRBV2 and TRBJ2-7; TRBD1 is a possible D gene (6 bases). Trimming pared 10 bases from V and 3 bases from J, leaving 13 bases between. CDR1 SNHLY and CDR2 FYNNEI come from the germline V gene. This CDR3 contains 12 residues.